This TCR beta chain was documented in a study of T cell repertoires in cytomegalovirus infection. Across the whole study: Newly reported HLA-C-restricted and thoroughly characterized HLA-B-restricted CMV epitopes were employed. It can be stated that public TCR beta signatures indicated CMV infection as well as a matching HLA type. Study-wide points: Carriage of CMV together with the relevant HLA was identifiable through cumulative public TCR beta family frequency. HLA-C-restricted CMV clonotypes gave the most frequent clonotype in two of eight donors.

MiXCR was run by TCRdb on the reads, yielding one entry per CDR3 protein. The table includes about a million distinct CDR3 sequences, roughly 30% detected once. A note on this clonotype: Its antigen is as yet unknown.

The V gene's germline CDR1 is SEHNR and CDR2 FQNEAQ (reference sequence). The trim removed 5 bases at V and 5 bases at J, leaving 6 bases unmatched. This CDR3 has 14 residues. Here the sequenced sample was cultured CD8+ T cells from PBMCs, taken from culture after CMV antigen stimulation. The chain links TRBV7-9 to TRBJ2-4, with 7 bases fitting TRBD1. The sequence derives from a human donor in good health (CMV status not recorded). Some clones in this sample may be carry-over from other donors' samples. The CDR3 reads CASSMVGGENIQYF. CDR3 DNA sequence: TGTGCCAGCAGCATGGTAGGGGGCGAAAACATTCAGTACTTC.